Below, one T cell receptor (beta chain) is given with its context. The data originate from a study of T cell repertoires in cytomegalovirus infection. TCRdb reprocessed the reads via MiXCR and lists one record per CDR3 protein. The data contain some 700,000 distinct CDR3 sequences, 35% to 45% of them singletons. The source material was PBMCs. This clonotype originated in a human donor in good health (CMV status not recorded). Some clones in this sample may be carry-over from other donors' samples.

CDR3 protein: CSVERDWDRGTDTQYF. The CDR3 coding sequence is TGCAGCGTTGAAAGGGATTGGGACAGGGGCACAGATACGCAGTATTTT. The J gene is TRBJ2-3, the V gene TRBV29-1; 9 nucleotides match TRBD1. Trimming took 2 bases from V and 1 from J; bases not matched to a gene: 7. Germline CDR1 and CDR2: SQVTM and ANQGSEA. This CDR3 contains 16 residues.